The 28 T cell receptor beta chains below were found in one sample sequenced in a study of blood T cell repertoires in COVID-19. Sequencing was performed with immunoSEQ multiplex PCR; in TCRdb, only in-frame clones are kept and a portion is missing. The repertoire has about 97,000 clones, more than 75% of them found once; the top ten carry about 9.3%. Input material: peripheral blood. These receptors originate from a man aged 60 to 75 with active or convalescent COVID-19.

This clone was counted between two and nine times. V and J are TRBV10-2 and TRBJ2-2; D is perhaps TRBD1 (6 bases). V dropped 6 bases and J dropped 0 bases, with 11 bases sitting between them. Germline CDR1 is WSHSY and CDR2 is SAAADI. The CDR3 is 15 residues long. The CDR3 sequence: CASSPRGANTGELFF. In DNA form, the CDR3 reads TGCGCCAGCAGCCCCAGGGGCGCGAACACCGGGGAGCTGTTTTTT.

The chain combines TRBV6-6 with TRBJ2-3; TRBD2 agrees at 10 bases. Germline CDR1 MNHNY, CDR2 SVGAGI (reference sequence). J gave up 8 bases and V 5 bases, and 13 bases lay outside the gene matches. The CDR3 extends over 16 amino acids. CDR3 nucleotide sequence: TGTGCCAGCAGTCCTCTTCTAGCGGGAGTATCGGGTACGCAGTATTTT. It translates to CASSPLLAGVSGTQYF.

The chain recombines TRBV7-9 with TRBJ2-5; D possibly corresponds to TRBD2 (6 bases). The germline gives CDR1 SEHNR, CDR2 FQNEAQ (reference sequence). This CDR3 contains 16 residues. Deletions cut 2 bases from V and 5 bases from J, with 18 bases between. The CDR3 sequence: CASSLTPWGDVETQYF. The CDR3 region has the DNA TGTGCCAGCAGCTTAACCCCTTGGGGGGATGTCGAGACCCAGTACTTC. Supplemented by reference TRBV7-9 and TRBJ2-5, the full variable domain reads DTGVSQNPRHKITKRGQNVTFRCDPISEHNRLYWYRQTLGQGPEFLTYFQNEAQLEKSRLLSDRFSAERPKGSFSTLEIQRTEQGDSAMYLCASSLTPWGDVETQYFGPGTRLLVL.

The V gene is TRBV19, the J gene TRBJ2-4; 7 bases match TRBD1. Germline V gives CDR1 LNHDA, CDR2 SQIVND (reference sequence). V shed 5 bases and J 8 bases; nucleotides not matched to a gene: 9. The CDR3 consists of 14 residues. The CDR3 DNA is TGTGCCAGTAGTTCTCGACAGGGTGTTGACATTCAGTACTTC. Amino acid sequence: CASSSRQGVDIQYF.

This clone was seen only a few times. This chain links TRBV5-1 with TRBJ1-2; D remains ambiguous. The V end lost 3 bases, the J end lost 8 bases, and 20 bases lay between the germline ends. Per the germline V gene, CDR1 is SGHRS and CDR2 is YFSETQ. The CDR3 has 15 residues. CDR3 DNA: TGCGCCAGCAGCTCCGACCCCGGGCTCGCGGGCGGCTACACCTTC. Its translation is CASSSDPGLAGGYTF.

The CDR3 DNA follows: TGTGCCAGTAGCGGGCCGGGACAGGGGAAAAATCAGCCCCAGCATTTT. It translates to CASSGPGQGKNQPQHF. This rearrangement joins TRBV19 to TRBJ1-5; the match to TRBD1 covers 10 bases. The CDR3 is 16 amino acids. Germline CDR1 and CDR2: LNHDA and SQIVND (reference sequence). After removal of 6 bases from V and 4 bases from J, the junction contained 9 bases not matched to a gene.

This chain links TRBV11-2 with TRBJ2-2; the D gene is possibly TRBD2 (6 bases). Trimming shortened V by 5 bases and J by 5 bases, and 18 bases separated the two germline ends. CDR3 length equals 16 residues. Germline assignment: CDR1 SGHAT and CDR2 FQNNGV. In DNA form, the CDR3 reads TGTGCCAGCAGCGAAGGAAACCCGGGGGTAACCGGGGAGCTGTTTTTT. Protein product: CASSEGNPGVTGELFF.

V gene TRBV3-1 (or the pseudogene TRBV3-2) combines with J gene TRBJ2-5; tentative D call: TRBD2 (5 bases). The V gene's germline CDR1 is LGHDT and CDR2 YNNKEL (reference sequence). Trimming pared 0 bases from V and 6 bases from J, leaving 14 bases between. This CDR3 has 15 amino acids. The CDR3: CASSQDPAGGKTQYF. In DNA form, the CDR3 reads TGTGCCAGCAGCCAAGATCCCGCGGGTGGGAAGACCCAGTACTTC.

The rearrangement joins TRBV7-6 to TRBJ1-4; D unclear. Germline V gene data show CDR1 as SGHVS and CDR2 as FNYEAQ. With 5 bases removed from V and 3 bases from J, the gap between germline ends came to 10 bases. This CDR3 is built from 14 residues. The CDR3 loop is CASSKAGANEKLFF. DNA of the CDR3: TGTGCCAGCAGCAAGGCCGGAGCTAATGAAAAACTGTTTTTT.

The gene calls are TRBV4-1 and TRBJ2-7, with a weak D call TRBD2 (6 bases). Germline V gene data show CDR1 as MGHRA and CDR2 as YSYEKL. Trimming left V 0 bases short and J 7 bases short, with 13 bases between. The CDR3 totals 14 residues. CDR3 nucleotides: TGCGCCAGCAGCCAAGATAGGGGACTCCGGGAGCAGTACTTC. It specifies CASSQDRGLREQYF.

J is TRBJ1-2 and V is TRBV18; 7 bases agree with TRBD1. From germline, CDR1 is KGHSH and CDR2 LQKENI. The CDR3 totals 15 residues. Trimming took 4 bases from V and 4 from J; bases not matched to a gene: 9. CDR3: CASSLGGQGGYGYTF. Here the CDR3 DNA reads TGTGCCAGCTCACTCGGAGGTCAGGGGGGCTATGGCTACACCTTC.

The V call is TRBV4-3, the J call TRBJ2-3; 10 bases line up with TRBD2. The CDR3 loop spans 15 amino acids. CDR1 is LGHNA and CDR2 is YSLEER in the germline V gene. With 2 bases clipped from V and 2 bases from J, the junction kept 1 base outside the gene matches. The DNA of the CDR3 is TGCGCCAGCAGCCAACTAGCGGGAGACACAGATACGCAGTATTTT. Its translation: CASSQLAGDTDTQYF.

This sequence joins TRBV5-8 and TRBJ1-5; D unclear. V shed 0 bases and J shed 7 bases, with 8 bases lying between them. CDR1 is SGHTS and CDR2 is YDEGEE in the germline V gene. The CDR3 totals 13 residues. The CDR3: CASSLGFEQPQHF. The CDR3 DNA sequence: TGTGCCAGCAGCTTGGGGTTTGAGCAGCCCCAGCATTTT.

The chain links TRBV14 to TRBJ2-5, with 7 bases that match TRBD1. Germline loops: CDR1 SGHDN, CDR2 FVKESK. This CDR3 is built from 15 residues. The trim removed 2 bases at V and 2 bases at J, leaving 5 bases unmatched. The CDR3 loop reads CASSQLLTGQETQYF. Here the CDR3 DNA reads TGTGCCAGCAGCCAACTCTTGACAGGGCAAGAGACCCAGTACTTC.

This clone was recorded a few times. The chain employs TRBV6-1 and TRBJ2-1; 10 nucleotides line up with TRBD2. CDR1 is MNHNS and CDR2 is SASEGT in the germline V gene. Unmatched junction bases numbered 1, after V lost 1 base and J lost 4 bases. CDR3 size: 15 residues. The CDR3 loop is CASSEGTSGYNEQFF. The CDR3 nucleotides read TGTGCCAGCAGTGAAGGGACTAGCGGTTACAATGAGCAGTTCTTC.

The chain links TRBV20-1 to TRBJ2-7; 9 positions agree with TRBD1. Germline-derived CDR1 and CDR2 are DFQATT and SNEGSKA (reference sequence). The CDR3 runs 14 residues. V lost 3 bases, J lost 2 bases, and 5 bases stayed unmatched. This chain's CDR3 is CSASRQGGTYEQYV. The CDR3 nucleotides are TGCAGTGCTAGTCGACAGGGGGGTACCTACGAGCAGTACGTC.

The genes are TRBV6-5 and TRBJ2-7; 7 bases agree with TRBD1. Germline-derived CDR1 and CDR2 are MNHEY and SVGAGI. V was pared by 6 bases and J by 6 bases, with 2 bases of the junction left unmatched. CDR3 length: 11 residues. CDR3 protein: CASSTGAEQYF. The CDR3 nucleotides read TGTGCCAGCAGCACAGGGGCCGAGCAGTACTTC.

This clone turned up a few times. The gene calls are TRBV7-9 and TRBJ1-2; possibly TRBD1 for D (6 bases). V shed 1 base and J shed 0 bases, with 12 bases lying between them. The CDR3 totals 16 residues. Germline V gene sequence: CDR1 SEHNR, CDR2 FQNEAQ (reference sequence). The CDR3 bases are TGTGCCAGCAGCTTAGGGGCGGGGGCCCCTAACTATGGCTACACCTTC. Amino acid sequence: CASSLGAGAPNYGYTF.

V usage is TRBV6-5 and J usage is TRBJ1-3; no reliable D call. The V gene lost 6 bases and the J gene lost 0 bases, with 9 bases spanning the gap. The germline gives CDR1 MNHEY, CDR2 SVGAGI. There are 14 residues in the CDR3. The CDR3 loop reads CASSRVDSGNTIYF. DNA of the CDR3: TGTGCCAGCAGCCGGGTGGACTCTGGAAACACCATATATTTT.

This chain connects TRBV25-1 to TRBJ2-5, with 10 bases fitting TRBD2. This CDR3 has 18 amino acids. CDR1 is MGHDK, CDR2 SYGVNS, per germline. V gave up 8 bases and J gave up 2 bases; unmatched junction bases: 17. Here the CDR3 reads CASHIGLAGAPWQETQYF. The CDR3 DNA reads as TGTGCCAGCCACATAGGGCTAGCGGGAGCCCCGTGGCAAGAGACCCAGTACTTC.

This chain joins TRBV18 and TRBJ2-2; D ambiguous. Germline V lookup: CDR1 KGHSH, CDR2 LQKENI. Between the trimmed V and J ends, which lost 3 bases and 0 bases, there was a span of 8 bases. CDR3 length: 15 amino acids. DNA of the CDR3: TGTGCCAGCTCACCGTCTCCCCCGAACACCGGGGAGCTGTTTTTT. Translation gives CASSPSPPNTGELFF.

This chain links TRBV7-9 with TRBJ1-5; tentative D call: TRBD1 (5 bases). Per germline, CDR1 SEHNR and CDR2 FQNEAQ (reference sequence). V was trimmed by 2 bases and J by 5 bases, leaving 10 bases between them. The CDR3 length is 14 residues. CDR3 in amino acids: CASSLQGGDQPQHF. DNA of the CDR3: TGTGCCAGCAGCTTACAGGGAGGTGATCAGCCCCAGCATTTT.

The rearrangement links TRBV5-1 to TRBJ2-2, with 9 bases that match TRBD1. CDR3 length: 16 residues. From germline, CDR1 is SGHRS and CDR2 YFSETQ. After removal of 1 base from V and 5 bases from J, the junction contained 6 bases not matched to a gene. CDR3 bases: TGCGCCAGCAGCTTGATGGGACAGGGCCAAACCGGGGAGCTGTTTTTT. Protein product: CASSLMGQGQTGELFF.

J is TRBJ2-5 and V is TRBV7-9; the D gene is possibly TRBD2 (5 bases). Germline V CDR1 and CDR2: SEHNR, FQNEAQ (reference sequence). V lost 8 bases and J lost 5, with 12 bases in between. This CDR3 region has 12 residues. DNA of the CDR3: TGTGCCAGCGCCCCTAGCTCGGAGACCCAGTACTTC. Its protein is CASAPSSETQYF.

The rearrangement links TRBV11-2 to TRBJ1-1; D uncertain. This CDR3 is 12 amino acids long. V was shortened by 7 bases and J by 4 bases, with 10 bases between the two germline ends. Germline CDR1 is SGHAT and CDR2 is FQNNGV. The CDR3 DNA is TGTGCCAGCACCCTGTCCCCCACTGAAGCTTTCTTT. Its translation: CASTLSPTEAFF.

Written as DNA, the CDR3 is TGTGCCAGCAGTCCGGAGATCTCTGGAAACACCATATATTTT. The encoded protein is CASSPEISGNTIYF. The genes are TRBV6-2 or TRBV6-3 and TRBJ1-3; D is unclear. This CDR3 spans 14 amino acids. V was cut by 5 bases and J by 0 bases, with 8 bases left in between. Germline CDR1 is MNHEY and CDR2 is SVGEGT.

The chain employs TRBV7-9 and TRBJ2-1, with TRBD2 identical over 12 bases. Trimming cost V 5 bases and J 6 bases; bases outside gene matches: 5. The germline CDR1 and CDR2 sequences are SEHNR and FQNEAQ (reference sequence). This CDR3 spans 15 amino acids. CDR3 protein: CASSRLAGEGNEQFF. The CDR3 DNA reads as TGTGCCAGCAGCAGACTAGCGGGAGAGGGCAATGAGCAGTTCTTC.

The chain uses TRBV9 and TRBJ2-6, with D perhaps TRBD1 (6 bases). Between the trimmed V and J ends, which lost 0 bases and 0 bases, there was a span of 16 bases. CDR3 size: 19 residues. The V gene's germline CDR1 is SGDLS and CDR2 YYNGEE. The CDR3 region has the DNA TGTGCCAGCAGCGTAGGCCCAGGGGTCGCGAACTCTGGGGCCAACGTCCTGACTTTC. It translates to CASSVGPGVANSGANVLTF.